The clone carrying this T cell receptor (beta chain) was seen repeatedly, ten times or more. Its antigen is undetermined. Each TCR library used 500 ng of total RNA and a linear amplification protocol. One entry per CDR3 protein results from TCRdb running MiXCR on the reads. The data contain approximately 200,000 distinct CDR3 sequences, 65% to 75% of them singletons. This entry is derived from a study of healthy donors' naive CD4 and CD8 T cells. Germline assignment: CDR1 LNHDA and CDR2 SQIVND (reference sequence). CDR3 length: 15 amino acids. V was clipped by 7 bases and J by 3 bases, with 16 bases between them. The study's findings and limits: Naive CD4+ and CD8+ cells reportedly differed in usage of most V and J genes.

This sequence originates from a pool of human donors in good health; the sample pools cells from several healthy donors. The rearrangement links TRBV19 to TRBJ1-5, with D unresolved. The sample was naive CD4+ and CD8+ T cells sorted from blood, pooled from several donors. The CDR3 bases are TGTGCCAGTAACGCGGGAGGCAGCTCCAATCAGCCCCAGCATTTT. Its protein is CASNAGGSSNQPQHF.